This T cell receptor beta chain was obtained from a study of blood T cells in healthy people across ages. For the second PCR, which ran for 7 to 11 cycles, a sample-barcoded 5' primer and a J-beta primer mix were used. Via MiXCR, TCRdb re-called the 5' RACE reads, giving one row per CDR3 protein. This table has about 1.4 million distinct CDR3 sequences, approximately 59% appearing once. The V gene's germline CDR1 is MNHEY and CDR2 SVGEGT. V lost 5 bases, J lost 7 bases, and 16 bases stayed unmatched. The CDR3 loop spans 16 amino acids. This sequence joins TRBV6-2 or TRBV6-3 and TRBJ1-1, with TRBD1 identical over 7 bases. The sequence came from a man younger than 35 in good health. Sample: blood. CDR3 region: CASSLQGEVIKGEAFF. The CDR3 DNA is TGTGCCAGCAGTCTGCAGGGGGAGGTAATCAAAGGTGAAGCTTTCTTT.